The 6 T cell receptor beta chains below were found in one sample sequenced in a study of blood T cells in healthy people across ages. With a J-beta primer mix and a sample-barcoded 5' primer, a second PCR ran about 7 to 12 cycles. Using its own MiXCR run on the 5' RACE reads, TCRdb lists one record per CDR3 protein. The data hold around 500,000 distinct CDR3 sequences, with less than 60% observed a single time. Source material: blood. These receptors all come from an elderly man in good health.

The chain recombines TRBV30 with TRBJ2-3; 10 bases match TRBD2. The CDR3 extends over 13 amino acids. Germline V CDR1 and CDR2: GTSNPN, SVGIG (reference sequence). CDR3 amino acids: CTYSGRAKDTQYF. The CDR3 DNA follows: TGTACCTACAGCGGGAGGGCGAAAGATACGCAGTATTTT.

The V gene is TRBV4-3, the J gene TRBJ2-1, with TRBD2 as a possible D gene (5 bases). This CDR3 contains 14 residues. Germline values: CDR1 LGHNA, CDR2 YSLEER. Trimming shortened V by 8 bases and J by 8 bases, and 19 bases separated the two germline ends. CDR3 residues: CASAWRVSKDEQFF. The CDR3 region has the DNA TGCGCCAGCGCCTGGCGGGTTTCTAAAGATGAGCAGTTCTTC.

This clonotype occurred a few times. V usage is TRBV7-9 and J usage is TRBJ2-3; 10 nucleotides line up with TRBD2. The CDR3 is 17 residues long. The V gene's germline CDR1 is SEHNR and CDR2 FQNEAQ (reference sequence). V dropped 4 bases and J dropped 2; count of bases not matched to a gene: 9. This CDR3 is CASSSGLAEPSTDTQYF. In DNA, the CDR3 is TGTGCCAGCAGCTCCGGACTAGCGGAGCCATCCACAGATACGCAGTATTTT.

Regarding this clonotype: The junction departs from the called germline gene at one end, perhaps through a read error. V usage is TRBV5-1 and J usage is TRBJ2-7; 9 nucleotides align to TRBD1. The DNA end is a closer match to TRBJ2-5, so the J assignment may be wrong. Germline V gene lookup returns CDR1 SGHRS and CDR2 YFSETQ. The CDR3 has 15 amino acids. The CDR3 bases are TGCGCCAACAGCCCGGGACAGGGAAGGATGGAGACCCAGTACTTC. It encodes CANSPGQGRMETQYF.

This chain connects TRBV6-5 to TRBJ2-5; D is unclear. V gave up 8 bases and J gave up 5 bases, with 9 bases separating them. The germline V gene encodes CDR1 MNHEY and CDR2 SVGAGI. This CDR3 has 11 amino acids. This chain's CDR3 is CASFTGETQYF. For the CDR3, the DNA is TGTGCCAGCTTTACCGGGGAGACCCAGTACTTC.

This clonotype occurred a few times. The chain joins TRBV7-3 to TRBJ2-1; TRBD1 matches 8 bases. In germline, CDR1 is SGHTA, CDR2 FQGTGA. With V trimmed by 5 bases and J by 3 bases, 3 bases remained unmatched. CDR3 size: 14 residues. The CDR3 loop reads CASSLTGDYNEQFF. The CDR3 DNA sequence: TGTGCCAGCAGCCTGACAGGGGACTACAATGAGCAGTTCTTC.